Following are 25 T cell receptor beta chains from one sample sequenced in a study of CD8 T cells in ankylosing spondylitis. TCRdb re-derived calls from the 5' RACE reads in MiXCR, one entry per CDR3 protein. The table records over 150,000 distinct CDR3 sequences, about 20% of them present only once. Sequencing was done on a sample of blood, either unsorted or a sorted T cell fraction (not recorded which). The receptors originated from a male donor between 5 and 29 years old with ankylosing spondylitis or in good health (not recorded which).

The rearrangement uses TRBV9 and TRBJ2-1, with a possible D match to TRBD2 (6 bases). V was cut by 10 bases and J by 5 bases, with 13 bases left in between. The CDR3 length is 12 residues. The germline V gene encodes CDR1 SGDLS and CDR2 YYNGEE. Here the CDR3 reads CASASGDNEQFF. CDR3 nucleotides: TGTGCCTCAGCATCGGGGGACAATGAGCAGTTCTTC.

The genes are TRBV27 and TRBJ2-1, with 15 positions matching TRBD2. Germline lookup yields CDR1 MNHEY and CDR2 SMNVEV (reference sequence). V trimming: 3 bases; J trimming: 11 bases; junction bases outside the gene matches: 2. The CDR3 spans 14 residues. The CDR3 region has the DNA TGTGCCAGCAGTTTGGGGACTAGCGGGAGGAAGCAGTTCTTC. Residues: CASSLGTSGRKQFF.

This clonotype was picked up many times. The chain is built from TRBV15 and TRBJ2-1; 7 bases agree with TRBD1. The J segment lost 6 bases and the V segment lost 3 bases, leaving 2 bases of the junction unmatched. This CDR3 is 13 amino acids long. Looked up from germline, CDR1 is LNHNV and CDR2 is YYDKDF (reference sequence). The CDR3 protein is CATSRPGGNEQFF. Written as DNA, the CDR3 is TGTGCCACCAGCAGGCCAGGGGGCAATGAGCAGTTCTTC. Full variable domain (remainder filled in from reference TRBV15 and TRBJ2-1): DAMVIQNPRYQVTQFGKPVTLSCSQTLNHNVMYWYQQKSSQAPKLLFHYYDKDFNNEADTPDNFQSRRPNTSFCFLDIRSPGLGDTAMYLCATSRPGGNEQFFGPGTRLTVL.

This clonotype was seen many times. This chain links TRBV4-3 with TRBJ1-1; D ambiguous. Trimming removed 0 bases from V and 11 bases from J, with 16 bases in between. The germline V gene encodes CDR1 LGHNA and CDR2 YSLEER. The CDR3 consists of 14 residues. CDR3 bases: TGCGCCAGCAGCCAAGATGGTTGGGGAGCAAGGGCTTTCTTT. Protein: CASSQDGWGARAFF.

The CDR3 protein is CASSDSAVISTDTQYF. The CDR3 DNA is TGTGCCAGCAGTGACTCAGCGGTGATCAGCACAGATACGCAGTATTTT. V and J are TRBV6-4 and TRBJ2-3, with D tentatively TRBD2 (5 bases). CDR3 length equals 16 residues. Germline V CDR1 and CDR2: MRHNA, SNTAGT. V dropped 0 bases and J dropped 0 bases, with 10 bases sitting between them.

This clonotype was seen more than once but under ten times. The chain employs TRBV7-2 and TRBJ2-7, with 9 nucleotides matching TRBD1. This CDR3 is 18 amino acids long. V was clipped by 1 base and J by 4 bases; unmatched bases: 14. CDR1 and CDR2 from the germline V gene are SGHTA and FQGNSA. The CDR3 spells CASSLGPLGTGNPYEQYF. As DNA, the CDR3 is TGTGCCAGCAGCTTAGGGCCGCTCGGGACAGGGAATCCGTACGAGCAGTACTTC.

The sample holds many counts of this clonotype. V and J are TRBV20-1 and TRBJ2-7; D may match TRBD1 or TRBD2 (5 bases each). Germline CDR1 is DFQATT and CDR2 is SNEGSKA (reference sequence). V shed 5 bases and J shed 0 bases, with 14 bases lying between them. CDR3 length equals 14 residues. The CDR3 coding sequence is TGCAGTGCTCTCCGGGACCCGAGCTCCTACGAGCAGTACTTC. Residues: CSALRDPSSYEQYF.

The sample holds many counts of this clonotype. This chain links TRBV10-3 with TRBJ2-7, with D possibly being TRBD2 (6 bases). The CDR3 length is 15 residues. V dropped 6 bases and J dropped 4 bases, with 19 bases sitting between them. CDR1 and CDR2 (germline): ENHRY, SYGVKD. CDR3 nucleotides: TGTGCCATCAGCCCCTCTTACGGGAGTGGATACGAGCAGTACTTC. It codes for CAISPSYGSGYEQYF.

At least ten counts were recorded for this clonotype. The V gene is TRBV5-6, the J gene TRBJ2-1; possible D gene TRBD1, 6 bases. Germline V gene sequence: CDR1 SGHDT, CDR2 YYEEEE. V was cut by 4 bases and J by 10 bases, with 12 bases left in between. CDR3 length equals 12 residues. CDR3: CASSQEQGEQFF. CDR3 nucleotides: TGTGCCAGCAGCCAAGAACAGGGAGAGCAGTTCTTC.

The chain has TRBV20-1 and TRBJ2-3; D is undetermined. Deletions cut 5 bases from V and 1 base from J, with 16 bases between. From germline, CDR1 is DFQATT and CDR2 SNEGSKA (reference sequence). The CDR3 length is 15 residues. CDR3 residues: CSAPSTRLGTDTQYF. The CDR3, as DNA: TGCAGTGCTCCCTCTACGAGGTTGGGCACAGATACGCAGTATTTT.

This clonotype has a count of ten or more. This chain links TRBV20-1 with TRBJ1-5; D gene uncertain. Germline V gene sequence: CDR1 DFQATT, CDR2 SNEGSKA (reference sequence). The CDR3 is 14 residues long. The ends were cut back, 5 bases at V and 3 bases at J, with 14 bases in the middle. CDR3 sequence: CSAVGPGHNQPQHF. The CDR3 DNA reads TGCAGTGCTGTCGGCCCCGGGCACAATCAGCCCCAGCATTTT.

This clonotype occurred many times. The genes are TRBV24-1 and TRBJ2-1, with 15 bases fitting TRBD2. V shed 4 bases and J 0 bases; nucleotides not matched to a gene: 12. This CDR3 spans 21 amino acids. The germline CDR1 and CDR2 sequences are KGHDR and SFDVKD. The CDR3 DNA reads TGTGCCACCAGTGACCCCCCGGGACTAGCGGGAGGCCTGATCTCCTACAATGAGCAGTTCTTC. Translation gives CATSDPPGLAGGLISYNEQFF.

This clonotype was counted many times. In DNA form, the CDR3 reads TGTGCCAGCAGCCGGGACGGATCTAGCACAGATACGCAGTATTTT. Protein: CASSRDGSSTDTQYF. This chain links TRBV7-2 with TRBJ2-3, with D perhaps assigned TRBD1 or TRBD2 (5 bases each). This CDR3 contains 15 residues. Germline loops: CDR1 SGHTA, CDR2 FQGNSA. V was shortened by 5 bases and J by 0 bases, with 12 bases between the two germline ends. Supplemented by reference TRBV7-2 and TRBJ2-3, the full variable domain reads GAGVSQSPSNKVTEKGKDVELRCDPISGHTALYWYRQSLGQGLEFLIYFQGNSAPDKSGLPSDRFSAERTGGSVSTLTIQRTQQEDSAVYLCASSRDGSSTDTQYFGPGTRLTVL.

This clonotype showed up many times. The rearrangement joins TRBV7-9 to TRBJ2-5; 11 bases fit TRBD2. V was clipped by 1 base and J by 4 bases; unmatched bases: 5. The CDR3 covers 16 residues. Looked up from germline, CDR1 is SEHNR and CDR2 is FQNEAQ (reference sequence). Written as DNA, the CDR3 is TGTGCCAGCAGCTTAGTACTAGCGGGAGTCGGAGAGACCCAGTACTTC. This encodes CASSLVLAGVGETQYF.

This clonotype has at least ten counts. The V gene is TRBV12-3 or TRBV12-4, the J gene TRBJ1-5; D uncertain. The CDR3 contains 13 residues. V gave up 1 base and J gave up 4 bases, with 5 bases separating them. CDR3 in DNA: TGTGCCAGCAGTTTAGAGACGAATCAGCCCCAGCATTTT. Protein: CASSLETNQPQHF.

In this sample, this clonotype turned up many times. The CDR3 nucleotides read TGTGCCAGCAGCTTTTGGGGCCGGGGTAGTACAGATACGCAGTATTTT. Its translation: CASSFWGRGSTDTQYF. The rearrangement joins TRBV11-2 to TRBJ2-3; D is perhaps TRBD1 or TRBD2 (5 bases each). Deletions cut 3 bases from V and 3 bases from J, with 16 bases between. Germline V gene data show CDR1 as SGHAT and CDR2 as FQNNGV. This CDR3 has 16 residues.

This clonotype was found many times. The J gene is TRBJ2-3, the V gene TRBV29-1, with 10 bases matching TRBD1. Trimming cost V 7 bases and J 1 base; bases outside gene matches: 5. The length of the CDR3 is 14 residues. Germline V lookup: CDR1 SQVTM, CDR2 ANQGSEA. The CDR3 spells CSAPGQGRTDTQYF. CDR3 DNA sequence: TGCAGCGCACCGGGACAGGGGCGCACAGATACGCAGTATTTT.

The genes are TRBV4-2 and TRBJ2-1, with D possibly matching TRBD2 (5 bases). This CDR3 has 15 residues. CDR1 and CDR2 (germline): LGHNA, YNFKEQ. The germline V and J ends were trimmed by 0 bases and 4 bases, with 10 bases remaining between them. The DNA for the CDR3 is TGTGCCAGCAGCCAAGAAGAGCGGACGTACAATGAGCAGTTCTTC. This codes for CASSQEERTYNEQFF.

This clonotype was detected many times. The CDR3 bases are TGTGCCAGCAGTGAACAGGGATCCTACGAGCAGTACGTC. Its translation is CASSEQGSYEQYV. The chain links TRBV27 to TRBJ2-7, with D perhaps TRBD1 (6 bases). With 5 bases removed from V and 1 base from J, the gap between germline ends came to 9 bases. Germline CDR1 is MNHEY and CDR2 is SMNVEV (reference sequence). There are 13 residues in the CDR3.

V usage is TRBV27 and J usage is TRBJ2-7; TRBD1 matches 11 bases. The germline CDR1 and CDR2 sequences are MNHEY and SMNVEV (reference sequence). The CDR3 loop spans 19 amino acids. V lost 5 bases and J lost 4; bases outside the gene matches: 19. CDR3 residues: CASSPVAPRTGGREYEQYF. CDR3 nucleotide sequence: TGTGCCAGCAGTCCAGTTGCACCTAGGACAGGGGGCCGGGAATACGAGCAGTACTTC.

This clonotype showed up many times. The chain combines TRBV29-1 with TRBJ2-2; D is undetermined. Trimming pared 7 bases from V and 4 bases from J, leaving 7 bases between. The CDR3 consists of 11 residues. The V gene's germline CDR1 is SQVTM and CDR2 ANQGSEA. The CDR3 reads CSATGTGELFF. The CDR3 bases are TGCAGCGCGACTGGCACCGGGGAGCTGTTTTTT.

The rearrangement links TRBV20-1 to TRBJ2-3; 11 bases are shared with TRBD2. After removal of 1 base from V and 2 bases from J, the junction contained 2 bases not matched to a gene. This CDR3 comprises 15 residues. The germline gives CDR1 DFQATT, CDR2 SNEGSKA (reference sequence). In DNA, the CDR3 is TGCAGTGCTAGAGGGACTAGCGGGTCCACAGATACGCAGTATTTT. Translating gives CSARGTSGSTDTQYF.

Ten or more counts support this clonotype. The chain employs TRBV20-1 and TRBJ1-2, with D unresolved. CDR3 length equals 13 residues. CDR1 and CDR2 from the germline V gene are DFQATT and SNEGSKA (reference sequence). The CDR3 DNA reads as TGCAGACCTTGGACCTCAGCTAACTATGGCTACACCTTC. This codes for CRPWTSANYGYTF.

Ten or more counts support this clonotype. One end of the junction varies from germline; a read error may be responsible. The chain recombines TRBV4-3 with TRBJ2-6; D is undetermined. The CDR3 has 15 amino acids. Germline V gene lookup returns CDR1 LGHNA and CDR2 YSLEER. The CDR3 region has the DNA TGCGCCAGCTGCCAAGATAACTCTGGGGCCAACGTCCTGACTTTC. This sequence encodes CASCQDNSGANVLTF.

This clonotype occurred many times. The V call is TRBV20-1, the J call TRBJ2-1; D unclear. The CDR3 sequence is 11 residues long. V shed 3 bases and J shed 10 bases, with 10 bases lying between them. The germline gives CDR1 DFQATT, CDR2 SNEGSKA (reference sequence). The CDR3 DNA follows: TGCAGTGCTAGCTTGCGGCAAGAGCAGTTCTTC. Its protein is CSASLRQEQFF.